Shown below are 22 T cell receptor beta chains from a single sample sequenced in a study of blood T cell repertoires in COVID-19. TCRdb keeps only in-frame clones here, not all; method: immunoSEQ multiplex PCR. The sample contains 150,000 to 200,000 clones, roughly 87% of which appear only once. Sequencing was carried out using PBMCs or T cells enriched from blood (not recorded which). The receptors come from a human donor with acute COVID-19. The donor label of this sample is uncertain.

The rearrangement links TRBV7-9 to TRBJ2-7, with TRBD1 matching over 8 bases. J lost 4 bases, V lost 5 bases, and 10 bases had no gene match. Germline CDR1 and CDR2: SEHNR and FQNEAQ (reference sequence). This CDR3 spans 15 amino acids. CDR3 amino acids: CASSPQDRAVYEQYF. Here the CDR3 DNA reads TGTGCCAGCAGCCCTCAGGACAGGGCGGTGTACGAGCAGTACTTC.

Written as DNA, the CDR3 is TGTGCCTGGAGGGGCACTAGCGGGGGCTACGAGCAGTACTTC. This gives the protein CAWRGTSGGYEQYF. The rearrangement uses TRBV30 and TRBJ2-7, with 11 positions matching TRBD2. The CDR3 totals 14 residues. Unmatched junction bases numbered 4, after V lost 3 bases and J lost 3 bases. CDR1 is GTSNPN and CDR2 is SVGIG in the germline V gene (reference sequence).

CDR3 sequence (DNA): TGCGCCAGCAGCACCGGACTAGCGGGCACAGATACGCAGTATTTT. It is translated as CASSTGLAGTDTQYF. The rearrangement links TRBV4-3 to TRBJ2-3; 10 bases are shared with TRBD2. The CDR3 runs 15 residues. V lost 5 bases and J lost 1; bases outside the gene matches: 3. From germline, CDR1 is LGHNA and CDR2 YSLEER.

This clone was seen once. The chain has TRBV7-2 and TRBJ1-4; no clear D. V lost 9 bases to trimming and J lost 4 bases, with 9 bases between them. The CDR3 loop spans 12 amino acids. Germline values: CDR1 SGHTA, CDR2 FQGNSA. As DNA, the CDR3 is TGTGCCAGTGCGGGTATTAATGAAAAACTGTTTTTT. This encodes CASAGINEKLFF.

The gene calls are TRBV15 and TRBJ1-4; 7 positions agree with TRBD1. CDR1 is LNHNV and CDR2 is YYDKDF in the germline V gene (reference sequence). The CDR3 consists of 15 residues. V was pared by 4 bases and J by 4 bases, with 6 bases of the junction left unmatched. The CDR3 region is CATSIDRADNEKLFF. Written as DNA, the CDR3 is TGTGCCACCAGCATCGACAGGGCTGATAATGAAAAACTGTTTTTT.

This clone has a handful of counts. The chain couples TRBV6-1 to TRBJ2-3, with D maybe TRBD1 (5 bases). Trimming stripped 2 bases from V and 6 bases from J, with 9 bases between. Germline CDR1 MNHNS, CDR2 SASEGT. The CDR3 consists of 13 residues. This CDR3 is CASSEWGGDTQYF. The CDR3 bases are TGTGCCAGCAGTGAATGGGGCGGTGATACGCAGTATTTT.

This CDR3 is CASSLATGWAHYGYTF. CDR3 bases: TGCGCCAGCAGCTTGGCGACAGGTTGGGCCCACTATGGCTACACCTTC. The rearrangement links TRBV5-1 to TRBJ1-2; D may be TRBD1 (6 bases). The ends were cut back, 0 bases at V and 3 bases at J, with 15 bases in the middle. The CDR3 extends over 16 amino acids. The V gene's germline CDR1 is SGHRS and CDR2 YFSETQ.

V is TRBV19 and J is TRBJ1-5; D perhaps matches TRBD1 (5 bases). The CDR3 covers 14 residues. Trimming stripped 2 bases from V and 5 bases from J, with 10 bases between. Per germline, CDR1 LNHDA and CDR2 SQIVND (reference sequence). CDR3 sequence: CASSISRGYQPQHF. CDR3 sequence (DNA): TGTGCCAGTAGTATATCACGGGGGTATCAGCCCCAGCATTTT.

The CDR3 DNA is TGTGCCTGGGCTGCCGGGACTAACTATGGCTACACCTTC. It encodes CAWAAGTNYGYTF. The chain links TRBV30 to TRBJ1-2; D ambiguous. Germline V gene data show CDR1 as GTSNPN and CDR2 as SVGIG (reference sequence). CDR3 length equals 13 residues. V lost 5 bases to trimming and J lost 0 bases, with 10 bases between them.

The rearrangement links TRBV23-1 to TRBJ2-5; the match to TRBD2 covers 10 bases. TRBV23-1 is an ORF; its function is uncertain. The CDR3 is made up of 20 amino acids. The trim removed 7 bases at V and 1 base at J, leaving 21 bases unmatched. The CDR3 DNA follows: TGCGCCAGCAATAGGTGTTCTAGCGGGGGCCCCTCGAGGAGCCAAGAGACCCAGTACTTC. Its protein is CASNRCSSGGPSRSQETQYF.

The chain couples TRBV19 to TRBJ2-5; 7 bases agree with TRBD1. Germline-derived CDR1 and CDR2 are LNHDA and SQIVND (reference sequence). There are 15 residues in the CDR3. V gave up 6 bases and J gave up 4 bases; unmatched junction bases: 11. DNA of the CDR3: TGTGCCAGTAGACCAGAATCCCAGGGGGTAGAGACCCAGTACTTC. Translation gives CASRPESQGVETQYF.

This clone was recorded only once. The genes are TRBV9 and TRBJ1-2, with a weak D call TRBD1 (6 bases). The V end was cut by 7 bases, the J end by 9 bases, with 19 bases between. Germline values: CDR1 SGDLS, CDR2 YYNGEE. This CDR3 comprises 13 residues. The CDR3 loop reads CASSPGARPSYTF. The CDR3 DNA follows: TGTGCCAGCTCCCCAGGGGCGCGGCCGAGCTACACCTTC.

The rearrangement uses TRBV4-1 and TRBJ1-1; D may be TRBD1 (6 bases). Trimming shortened V by 4 bases and J by 0 bases, and 18 bases separated the two germline ends. The CDR3 spans 17 residues. The germline CDR1 and CDR2 sequences are MGHRA and YSYEKL. CDR3 protein: CASSLSPGQSMNTEAFF. In nucleotides, the CDR3 is TGCGCCAGCAGCCTCTCCCCGGGACAAAGTATGAACACTGAAGCTTTCTTT.

The chain recombines TRBV20-1 with TRBJ2-3, with 7 bases identical to TRBD2. CDR1 and CDR2 from the germline V gene are DFQATT and SNEGSKA (reference sequence). J lost 0 bases, V lost 3 bases, and 3 bases had no gene match. The length of the CDR3 is 14 residues. CDR3 sequence reads: CSASPAGSTDTQYF. CDR3 bases: TGCAGTGCTAGTCCAGCGGGGAGCACAGATACGCAGTATTTT.

The chain combines TRBV5-1 with TRBJ1-1; D may be TRBD1 (5 bases). Trimming took off 3 bases at V and 1 base at J, with 10 bases between the two ends. The CDR3 has 14 residues. Germline CDR1 reads SGHRS; CDR2 reads YFSETQ. Written as DNA, the CDR3 is TGCGCCAGCAGCTGGGGGGTCTCGAACACTGAAGCTTTCTTT. Its protein product is CASSWGVSNTEAFF.

The chain uses TRBV6-4 and TRBJ1-1; the D gene is possibly TRBD1 (6 bases). Germline V gene lookup returns CDR1 MRHNA and CDR2 SNTAGT. Trimming pared 2 bases from V and 1 base from J, leaving 14 bases between. The CDR3 sequence is 16 residues long. CDR3 bases: TGTGCCAGCAGTGACACTATCACAGGGAAGAACACTGAAGCTTTCTTT. Translation: CASSDTITGKNTEAFF.

This chain joins TRBV15 and TRBJ2-3; 11 bases are shared with TRBD2. The germline V gene has CDR1 LNHNV and CDR2 YYDKDF (reference sequence). The V and J ends lost 1 base and 4 bases, in that order; junction bases with no gene match: 4. CDR3 length: 16 residues. CDR3 sequence reads: CATSRALAGGSDTQYF. The CDR3 DNA is TGTGCCACCAGCAGAGCTCTAGCGGGGGGATCAGATACGCAGTATTTT. The variable domain in full, with the rest retrieved from reference TRBV15 and TRBJ2-3, is DAMVIQNPRYQVTQFGKPVTLSCSQTLNHNVMYWYQQKSSQAPKLLFHYYDKDFNNEADTPDNFQSRRPNTSFCFLDIRSPGLGDTAMYLCATSRALAGGSDTQYFGPGTRLTVL.

The genes are TRBV28 and TRBJ1-2; the match to TRBD1 covers 7 bases. This CDR3 is built from 15 residues. Per the germline V gene, CDR1 is MDHEN and CDR2 is SYDVKM. The V and J ends lost 5 bases and 7 bases, in that order; junction bases with no gene match: 13. CDR3 amino acids: CASSLNAGTEPGYTF. In DNA form, the CDR3 reads TGTGCCAGCAGTCTCAACGCTGGGACAGAGCCTGGCTACACCTTC.

The CDR3 DNA follows: TGCGCCACCCTGGACAGGGGCTATGGCTACACCTTC. Translation gives CATLDRGYGYTF. The chain recombines TRBV10-2 with TRBJ1-2; 9 bases line up with TRBD1. J was trimmed by 4 bases and V by 10 bases; bases with no gene match: 4. The germline V gene encodes CDR1 WSHSY and CDR2 SAAADI. The CDR3 has 12 amino acids.

The rearrangement joins TRBV29-1 to TRBJ1-2, with 9 bases matching TRBD1. V shed 6 bases and J 3 bases; nucleotides not matched to a gene: 5. Germline CDR1 and CDR2: SQVTM and ANQGSEA. CDR3 length: 13 residues. The CDR3 bases are TGCAGCGTCACAGGGGGCGAGCACTATGGCTACACCTTC. Amino acids: CSVTGGEHYGYTF.

The gene calls are TRBV30 and TRBJ2-7; D is possibly TRBD2 (7 bases). This CDR3 is 16 amino acids long. The V end was cut by 3 bases, the J end by 0 bases, with 18 bases between. Germline CDR1 and CDR2: GTSNPN and SVGIG (reference sequence). CDR3 amino acids: CAWRGLRGANSYEQYF. CDR3 bases: TGTGCCTGGAGAGGTTTACGGGGGGCTAACTCCTACGAGCAGTACTTC. The entire variable domain, with the rest obtained from reference TRBV30 and TRBJ2-7, is as follows: SQTIHQWPATLVQPVGSPLSLECTVEGTSNPNLYWYRQAAGRGLQLLFYSVGIGQISSEVPQNLSASRPQDRQFILSSKKLLLSDSGFYLCAWRGLRGANSYEQYFGPGTRLTVT.

This clone was found a few times. The chain carries TRBV24-1 and TRBJ2-2; D is ambiguous. Trimming removed 7 bases from V and 1 base from J, with 6 bases in between. The CDR3 runs to 13 residues. Looked up from germline, CDR1 is KGHDR and CDR2 is SFDVKD. CDR3 loop: CATSHRNTGELFF. The DNA of the CDR3 is TGTGCCACCAGCCACAGGAACACCGGGGAGCTGTTTTTT.